Shown below are 17 T cell receptor beta chains from a single sample sequenced in a study of radiation and T cells in renal cell carcinoma. Time point reported: baseline pretreatment blood. Treatment meaning: 15 Gy SBRT to primary tumor, nephrectomy 4 weeks later. Profiling relied on immunoSEQ multiplex PCR, and the TCRdb table lists in-frame clones only, not all of them. Here the sample spans around 46,000 clones, 83% being singletons. This material consisted of blood, taken from a patient whose treatment included radiotherapy and nephrectomy. The origin of the receptors is a woman in her 70s with renal cell carcinoma.

V and J are TRBV6-4 and TRBJ2-7; no firm D call. CDR1 and CDR2 from the germline V gene are MRHNA and SNTAGT. CDR3 length equals 13 residues. The V end was cut by 2 bases, the J end by 1 base, with 6 bases between. The CDR3 DNA reads as TGTGCCAGCAGTGACACCCCGTCCTACGAGCAGTACTTC. Encoded protein: CASSDTPSYEQYF.

The gene calls are TRBV5-4 and TRBJ1-2, with D possibly matching TRBD1 (5 bases). This CDR3 has 14 residues. V dropped 2 bases and J dropped 6 bases, with 14 bases sitting between them. Germline V gives CDR1 SGHNT, CDR2 YYREEE (reference sequence). As DNA, the CDR3 is TGTGCCAGCAGCTTAAGGCAGGGAGGGGATGGCTACACCTTC. This sequence encodes CASSLRQGGDGYTF.

V gene TRBV29-1 combines with J gene TRBJ2-7, with TRBD1 matching 12 bases. V was clipped by 4 bases and J by 7 bases; unmatched bases: 5. The CDR3 runs 13 residues. Germline loops: CDR1 SQVTM, CDR2 ANQGSEA. The CDR3 bases are TGCAGCGTTGGTGGGACAGGGGGCTTGGAGCAGTACTTC. Translating gives CSVGGTGGLEQYF.

The chain uses TRBV18 and TRBJ2-1; unclear D gene. Germline V gives CDR1 KGHSH, CDR2 LQKENI. Trimming pared 0 bases from V and 2 bases from J, leaving 5 bases between. This CDR3 has 14 amino acids. The CDR3 loop is CASSPPATYNEQFF. CDR3 DNA: TGTGCCAGCTCACCACCCGCTACCTACAATGAGCAGTTCTTC.

There are a few counts of this clone. The chain is built from TRBV19 and TRBJ1-2; a weak D match, TRBD1 (6 bases). V was shortened by 7 bases and J by 5 bases, with 23 bases between the two germline ends. Germline assignment: CDR1 LNHDA and CDR2 SQIVND (reference sequence). The CDR3 extends over 16 amino acids. CDR3 DNA: TGTGCCAGTACTCAAGGGGGGGGACACGGACGATATGGCTACACCTTC. Residues: CASTQGGGHGRYGYTF. Using reference TRBV19 and TRBJ1-2 for the parts outside the CDR3, the full variable domain is DGGITQSPKYLFRKEGQNVTLSCEQNLNHDAMYWYRQDPGQGLRLIYYSQIVNDFQKGDIAEGYSVSREKKESFPLTVTSAQKNPTAFYLCASTQGGGHGRYGYTFGSGTRLTVV.

The J gene is TRBJ1-5, the V gene TRBV27; maybe TRBD1 (5 bases). CDR3 length: 17 residues. Germline-derived CDR1 and CDR2 are MNHEY and SMNVEV (reference sequence). Trimming took off 6 bases at V and 2 bases at J, with 20 bases between the two ends. The CDR3 protein is CASSLYFYGDGNQPQHF. The CDR3 DNA sequence: TGTGCCAGCAGCCTCTACTTCTACGGGGACGGCAATCAGCCCCAGCATTTT.

The rearrangement joins TRBV25-1 to TRBJ1-2; 11 positions match TRBD1. Trimming at V came to 0 bases and at J to 6 bases, leaving 9 bases not matched to a gene. CDR3 length: 17 amino acids. CDR1 is MGHDK and CDR2 is SYGVNS in the germline V gene. The CDR3 region is CASSEYLGTGGVDGYTF. CDR3 bases: TGTGCCAGCAGTGAATATTTGGGGACAGGGGGTGTTGATGGCTACACCTTC.

The CDR3 here is CASSMLAGSSRTDTQYF. Written as DNA, the CDR3 is TGTGCCAGTAGTATGCTGGCCGGTTCTTCACGCACAGATACGCAGTATTTT. V is TRBV19 and J is TRBJ2-3; no definite D call. This CDR3 comprises 17 residues. V lost 3 bases, J lost 1 base, and 17 bases lay in between. Per germline, CDR1 LNHDA and CDR2 SQIVND (reference sequence). Full variable domain (missing parts from reference TRBV19 and TRBJ2-3): DGGITQSPKYLFRKEGQNVTLSCEQNLNHDAMYWYRQDPGQGLRLIYYSQIVNDFQKGDIAEGYSVSREKKESFPLTVTSAQKNPTAFYLCASSMLAGSSRTDTQYFGPGTRLTVL.

The rearrangement links TRBV7-9 to TRBJ1-3; TRBD1 might be the D (5 bases). CDR3 length: 16 amino acids. Trimming left V 5 bases short and J 0 bases short, with 14 bases between. CDR1 and CDR2 from the germline V gene are SEHNR and FQNEAQ (reference sequence). This CDR3 reads CASSPRGLSSGNTIYF. In DNA, the CDR3 is TGTGCCAGCAGCCCCCGGGGACTGAGCTCTGGAAACACCATATATTTT.

CDR3 nucleotide sequence: TGTGCCAGCAGTTCCAGGACAGGGGGGAACTATGGCTACACCTTC. Amino acid sequence: CASSSRTGGNYGYTF. This chain connects TRBV6-5 to TRBJ1-2; 10 positions agree with TRBD1. This CDR3 spans 15 amino acids. Germline V gene lookup returns CDR1 MNHEY and CDR2 SVGAGI. V gave up 4 bases and J gave up 2 bases; unmatched junction bases: 4.

In this sample, this clone turned up once. The chain carries TRBV11-2 and TRBJ1-3, with a possible D match to TRBD1 (5 bases). Germline CDR1 SGHAT, CDR2 FQNNGV. This CDR3 region has 13 residues. The V gene lost 5 bases and the J gene lost 8 bases, with 13 bases spanning the gap. The CDR3 sequence: CASSPGEFHTIYF. The CDR3 nucleotides read TGTGCCAGCAGCCCGGGGGAGTTTCACACCATATATTTT.

The chain is built from TRBV14 and TRBJ2-1; the match to TRBD2 covers 15 bases. V was clipped by 4 bases and J by 9 bases; unmatched bases: 7. The germline gives CDR1 SGHDN, CDR2 FVKESK. This CDR3 is 16 amino acids long. The CDR3 protein is CASSRSRGLAGGEQFF. As DNA, the CDR3 is TGTGCCAGCAGCCGGTCGCGGGGACTAGCGGGAGGTGAGCAGTTCTTC.

This chain connects TRBV6-1 to TRBJ2-7, with D uncertain. V was shortened by 0 bases and J by 1 base, with 7 bases between the two germline ends. The CDR3 is 14 amino acids. The germline CDR1 and CDR2 sequences are MNHNS and SASEGT. The CDR3 nucleotides are TGTGCCAGCAGTGAAGCGTGGCAGTCCTACGAGCAGTACTTC. Translated: CASSEAWQSYEQYF.

The chain recombines TRBV7-9 with TRBJ2-5; 8 bases line up with TRBD1. The CDR3 has 15 residues. V was clipped by 4 bases and J by 5 bases; unmatched bases: 9. CDR1 and CDR2 (germline): SEHNR, FQNEAQ (reference sequence). DNA of the CDR3: TGTGCCAGCAGCTCACGGACAGGGCTGCAGGAGACCCAGTACTTC. Translating it yields CASSSRTGLQETQYF. Full variable domain (remainder filled in from reference TRBV7-9 and TRBJ2-5): DTGVSQNPRHKITKRGQNVTFRCDPISEHNRLYWYRQTLGQGPEFLTYFQNEAQLEKSRLLSDRFSAERPKGSFSTLEIQRTEQGDSAMYLCASSSRTGLQETQYFGPGTRLLVL.

The chain uses TRBV5-4 and TRBJ1-2; D is unclear. Trimming shortened V by 1 base and J by 4 bases, and 14 bases separated the two germline ends. This CDR3 contains 15 residues. Germline loops: CDR1 SGHNT, CDR2 YYREEE (reference sequence). CDR3 region: CASSLKDPSSYGYTF. For the CDR3, the DNA is TGTGCCAGCAGCTTGAAAGATCCATCCTCCTATGGCTACACCTTC.

The gene calls are TRBV2 and TRBJ2-7, with 7 bases identical to TRBD2. Trimming at V came to 8 bases and at J to 5 bases, leaving 15 bases not matched to a gene. There are 15 residues in the CDR3. Germline V gives CDR1 SNHLY, CDR2 FYNNEI. The CDR3, as DNA: TGTGCCAGCGCAGAGGGAGCGGGATTAAGCGACGAGCAGTACTTC. Residues: CASAEGAGLSDEQYF.

This clone was counted only a few times. This CDR3 is also generated by other DNA sequences in the sample. The chain links TRBV27 to TRBJ2-7, with D possibly matching TRBD2 (6 bases). CDR3 length: 13 residues. Trimming stripped 7 bases from V and 0 bases from J, with 10 bases between. CDR1 is MNHEY and CDR2 is SMNVEV in the germline V gene (reference sequence). As DNA, the CDR3 is TGTGCCAGCATGGGCGGGGCCTCCTACGAGCAGTACTTC. Amino acids: CASMGGASYEQYF.